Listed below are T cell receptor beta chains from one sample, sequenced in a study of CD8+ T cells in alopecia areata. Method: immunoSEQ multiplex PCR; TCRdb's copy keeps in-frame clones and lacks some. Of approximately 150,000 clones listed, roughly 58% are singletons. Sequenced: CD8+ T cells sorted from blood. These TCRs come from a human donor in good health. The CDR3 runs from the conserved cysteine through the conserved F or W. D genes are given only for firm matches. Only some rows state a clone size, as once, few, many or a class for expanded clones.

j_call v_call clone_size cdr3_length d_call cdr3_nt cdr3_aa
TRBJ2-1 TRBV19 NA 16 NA TGTGCCAGTAGTTTGAGGACACAAGGTTACTACAATGAGCAGTTCTTC CASSLRTQGYYNEQFF
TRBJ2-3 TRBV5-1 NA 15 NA TGCGCCAGCAGCTTGGTTGGCGGGAGCACAGATACGCAGTATTTT CASSLVGGSTDTQYF
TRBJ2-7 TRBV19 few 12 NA TGTGCCAGTAGTATGGCGAAGGCCGAGCAGTACTTC CASSMAKAEQYF
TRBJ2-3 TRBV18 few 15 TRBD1 TGTGCCAGCTCACCGGGGGACAGGTTAACAGATACGCAGTATTTT CASSPGDRLTDTQYF
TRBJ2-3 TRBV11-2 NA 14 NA TGTGCCAGCAGCCCGGGCGTAACCGCAGATACGCAGTATTTT CASSPGVTADTQYF
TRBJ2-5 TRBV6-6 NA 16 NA TGTGCCAGCAGATTGTACTCCAACCCGGGGCAAGAGACCCAGTACTTC CASRLYSNPGQETQYF
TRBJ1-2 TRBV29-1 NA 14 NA TGCAGCGTTGAAGACAGGGCCCGGGACTATGGCTACACCTTC CSVEDRARDYGYTF
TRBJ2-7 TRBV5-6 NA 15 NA TGTGCCAGCAGCTTGAGTCCAGGCATCGCTTATGAGCAGTACTTC CASSLSPGIAYEQYF
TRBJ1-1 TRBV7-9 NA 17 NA TGTGCCAGCAGCCCCCCCGCGGGCCCACCCTCCTCCACTGAAGCTTTCTTT CASSPPAGPPSSTEAFF
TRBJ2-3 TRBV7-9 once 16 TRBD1 TGTGCCAGCAGCTTAGTGACAGGGGGCGGAGCAGATACGCAGTATTTT CASSLVTGGGADTQYF
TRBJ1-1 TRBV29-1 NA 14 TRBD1 TGCAGCGCGGAAAAGCTTGGACAGGGGGCGTTCACTTTCTTT CSAEKLGQGAFTFF
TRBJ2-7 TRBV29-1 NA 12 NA TGCAGCGTCTACAGGGCTTACTACGAGCAGTACTTC CSVYRAYYEQYF
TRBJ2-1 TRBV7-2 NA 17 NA TGTGCCAGCAGCTCCCTCCCCGTCGGGGCAGGCGGCAATGAGCAGTTCTTC CASSSLPVGAGGNEQFF
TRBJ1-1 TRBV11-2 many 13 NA TGTGCCAGCAGCTTAGCTGGGGGAGCTGAAGCTTTCTTT CASSLAGGAEAFF